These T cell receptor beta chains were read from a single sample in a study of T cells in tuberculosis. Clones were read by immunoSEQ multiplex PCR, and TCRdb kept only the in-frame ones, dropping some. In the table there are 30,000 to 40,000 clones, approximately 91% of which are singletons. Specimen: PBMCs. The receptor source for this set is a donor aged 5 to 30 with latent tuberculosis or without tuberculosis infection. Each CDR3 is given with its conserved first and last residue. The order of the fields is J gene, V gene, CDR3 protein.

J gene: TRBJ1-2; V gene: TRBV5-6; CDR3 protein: CASSFGQGGYTF
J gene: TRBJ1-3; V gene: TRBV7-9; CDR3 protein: CASSLTGGSGNTIYF
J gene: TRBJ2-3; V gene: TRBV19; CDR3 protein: CASSIARGDTQYF
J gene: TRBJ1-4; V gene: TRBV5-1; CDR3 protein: CASSLYPGQVNEKLFF
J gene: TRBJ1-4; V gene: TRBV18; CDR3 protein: CASSPLARDEKLFF
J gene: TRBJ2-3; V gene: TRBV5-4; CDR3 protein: CASSLYSTDTQYF
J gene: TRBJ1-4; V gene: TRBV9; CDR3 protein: CASSVGNPNEKLFF
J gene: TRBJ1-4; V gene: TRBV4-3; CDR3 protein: CASSQDLYRGGEKLFF
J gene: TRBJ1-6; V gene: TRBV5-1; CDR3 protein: CASNDGGNSPLHF
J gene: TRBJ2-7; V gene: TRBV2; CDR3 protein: CAAGLAVREQYF
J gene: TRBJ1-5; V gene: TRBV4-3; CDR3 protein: CASSQEIKGAGQPQHF
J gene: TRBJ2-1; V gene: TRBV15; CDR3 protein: CATSRDSRLTVEQFF
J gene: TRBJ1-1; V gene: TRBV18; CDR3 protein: CASSVGKQVKMNTEAFF
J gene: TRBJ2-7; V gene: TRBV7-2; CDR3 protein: CASSLAGAGAAYEQYF
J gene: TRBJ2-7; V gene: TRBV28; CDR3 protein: CASITGTGLHEQYF
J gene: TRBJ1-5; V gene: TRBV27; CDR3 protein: CASSPTRGSDQPQHF
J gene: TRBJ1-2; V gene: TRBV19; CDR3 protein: CASSIEREASYGYTF
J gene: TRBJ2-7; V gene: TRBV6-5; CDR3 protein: CASSYSEGIPDEQYF
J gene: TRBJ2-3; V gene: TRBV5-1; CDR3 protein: CASSVDLAGSTDTQYF
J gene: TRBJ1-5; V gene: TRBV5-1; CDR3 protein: CASSLDWGDQPQHF
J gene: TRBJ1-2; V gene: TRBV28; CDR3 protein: CASSQGAVAYGYTF
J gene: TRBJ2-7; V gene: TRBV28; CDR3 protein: CASFPTGSEQYF
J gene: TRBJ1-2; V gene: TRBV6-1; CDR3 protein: CASSEAWGLRESYTF